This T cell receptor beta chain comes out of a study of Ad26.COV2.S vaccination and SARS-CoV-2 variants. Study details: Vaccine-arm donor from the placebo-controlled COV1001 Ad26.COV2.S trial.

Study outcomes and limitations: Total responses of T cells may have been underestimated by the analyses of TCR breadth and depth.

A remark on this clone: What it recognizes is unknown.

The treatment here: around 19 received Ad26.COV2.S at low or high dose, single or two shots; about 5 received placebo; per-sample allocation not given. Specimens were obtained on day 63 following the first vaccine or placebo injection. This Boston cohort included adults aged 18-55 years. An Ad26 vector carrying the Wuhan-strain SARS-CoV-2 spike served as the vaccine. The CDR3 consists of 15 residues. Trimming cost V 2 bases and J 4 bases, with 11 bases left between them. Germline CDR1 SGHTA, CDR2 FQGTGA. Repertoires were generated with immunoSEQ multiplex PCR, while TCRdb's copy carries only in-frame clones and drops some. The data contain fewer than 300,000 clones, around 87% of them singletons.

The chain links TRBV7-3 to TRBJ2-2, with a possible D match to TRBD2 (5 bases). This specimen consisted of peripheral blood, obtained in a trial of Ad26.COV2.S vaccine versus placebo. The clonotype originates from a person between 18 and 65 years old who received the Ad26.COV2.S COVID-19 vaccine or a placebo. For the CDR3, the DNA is TGTGCCAGCAGCTTACGGCCGGGGATCACCGGGGAGCTGTTTTTT. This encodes CASSLRPGITGELFF. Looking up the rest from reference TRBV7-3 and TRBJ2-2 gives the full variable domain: GAGVSQTPSNKVTEKGKYVELRCDPISGHTALYWYRQSLGQGPEFLIYFQGTGAADDSGLPNDRFFAVRPEGSVSTLKIQRTERGDSAVYLCASSLRPGITGELFFGEGSRLTVL.